Listed below are T cell receptor beta chains from one sample, sequenced in a study of blood T cell repertoires in COVID-19. TCRdb's copy holds only in-frame clones and misses some; the assay was immunoSEQ multiplex PCR. This table has roughly 120,000 clones, around 80% appearing once. The source material was peripheral blood. These receptors were taken from a man aged 45-65 years with acute or convalescent COVID-19. Both conserved end residues are part of each CDR3. Fields, in order: clone size, J gene, V gene, D gene, CDR3 DNA, CDR3 protein. The D gene is left open where the match is weak. A clone size is listed for some rows: how often the clone was seen (once, few, many), or a class if it is expanded.

abundance: .
j_gene: TRBJ2-5
v_gene: TRBV18
d_gene: .
CDR3nt: TGTGCCAGCTCACCAGTATGGCAGGAGACCCAGTACTTC
CDR3aa: CASSPVWQETQYF

abundance: .
j_gene: TRBJ2-3
v_gene: TRBV19
d_gene: .
CDR3nt: TGTGCCAGTAGTGAGAGCGGACCCAAGACAGATACGCAGTATTTT
CDR3aa: CASSESGPKTDTQYF

abundance: .
j_gene: TRBJ1-2
v_gene: TRBV11-2
d_gene: .
CDR3nt: TGTGCCAGCAGCTTAGAACCGACAGGCTATGGCTACACCTTC
CDR3aa: CASSLEPTGYGYTF

abundance: .
j_gene: TRBJ2-2
v_gene: TRBV9
d_gene: TRBD2
CDR3nt: TGTGCCAGCAGCGTAGCGGGAGGGTACACCGGGGAGCTGTTTTTT
CDR3aa: CASSVAGGYTGELFF

abundance: .
j_gene: TRBJ2-2
v_gene: TRBV2
d_gene: .
CDR3nt: TGTGCCAGCAGTGATACAGTTTCGAACACCGGGGAGCTGTTTTTT
CDR3aa: CASSDTVSNTGELFF

abundance: few
j_gene: TRBJ2-3
v_gene: TRBV19
d_gene: .
CDR3nt: TGTGCCAGTAGTATTAGAGACTTCACAGATACGCAGTATTTT
CDR3aa: CASSIRDFTDTQYF

abundance: .
j_gene: TRBJ2-7
v_gene: TRBV18
d_gene: TRBD2
CDR3nt: TGTGCCAGCTCACCACCGAGCGGGGGTCACGAGCAGTACTTC
CDR3aa: CASSPPSGGHEQYF

abundance: .
j_gene: TRBJ1-1
v_gene: TRBV27
d_gene: TRBD1
CDR3nt: TGTGCCAGCAGTTCCCTCACAGGGGGCCGGGCTGAAGCTTTCTTT
CDR3aa: CASSSLTGGRAEAFF

abundance: .
j_gene: TRBJ2-3
v_gene: TRBV11-3
d_gene: TRBD2
CDR3nt: TGTGCCAGCAGCTTAGCCAGCGGGAGGGACACAGATACGCAGTATTTT
CDR3aa: CASSLASGRDTDTQYF

abundance: .
j_gene: TRBJ2-7
v_gene: TRBV19
d_gene: .
CDR3nt: TGTGCCAGTAGTATGTCGGGCTACGAGCAGTACTTC
CDR3aa: CASSMSGYEQYF

abundance: .
j_gene: TRBJ2-3
v_gene: TRBV29-1
d_gene: TRBD2
CDR3nt: TGCAGCGTTGAGGGACGGACTAGCGGATCCACAGATACGCAGTATTTT
CDR3aa: CSVEGRTSGSTDTQYF

abundance: .
j_gene: TRBJ2-5
v_gene: TRBV7-6
d_gene: TRBD2
CDR3nt: TGTGCCAGCAGCATTCAAACTAGCGGCGGGGCAGAGACCCAGTACTTC
CDR3aa: CASSIQTSGGAETQYF

abundance: .
j_gene: TRBJ2-7
v_gene: TRBV4-2
d_gene: .
CDR3nt: TGTGCCAGCAGCCAAGATAGGACGGGGAGATCCTACGAGCAGTACTTC
CDR3aa: CASSQDRTGRSYEQYF

abundance: .
j_gene: TRBJ2-1
v_gene: TRBV19
d_gene: TRBD2
CDR3nt: TGTGCCAGTAGTATTAGCGGGAGCTCCTACAATGAGCAGTTCTTC
CDR3aa: CASSISGSSYNEQFF

abundance: few
j_gene: TRBJ1-1
v_gene: TRBV19
d_gene: TRBD1
CDR3nt: TGTGCCAGTAGTGTGACAGGGTTAATGACTGAAGCTTTCTTT
CDR3aa: CASSVTGLMTEAFF

abundance: .
j_gene: TRBJ2-7
v_gene: TRBV5-1
d_gene: .
CDR3nt: TGCGCCAGCAGCTTGGTAAAGGGGCGGGAGCAGTACTTC
CDR3aa: CASSLVKGREQYF

abundance: .
j_gene: TRBJ1-5
v_gene: TRBV10-3
d_gene: .
CDR3nt: TGTGCCATCAGTAACCGAGAGACAGATATCAATCAGCCCCAGCATTTT
CDR3aa: CAISNRETDINQPQHF

abundance: .
j_gene: TRBJ2-7
v_gene: TRBV5-8
d_gene: .
CDR3nt: TGTGCCAGCAGCTTGGGGGATGTGAGGAGGGGAATTGACTACGAGCAGTACTTC
CDR3aa: CASSLGDVRRGIDYEQYF

abundance: .
j_gene: TRBJ1-4
v_gene: TRBV19
d_gene: .
CDR3nt: TGTGCCAGTACCCCTCAGGGGAGTGAAAAACTGTTTTTT
CDR3aa: CASTPQGSEKLFF

abundance: .
j_gene: TRBJ2-4
v_gene: TRBV27
d_gene: .
CDR3nt: TGTGCCAGCAGTTTCCGAGGAGGGGTTGATTTTCTGGCCAAAAACATTCAGTACTTC
CDR3aa: CASSFRGGVDFLAKNIQYF

abundance: .
j_gene: TRBJ1-1
v_gene: TRBV5-6
d_gene: .
CDR3nt: TGTGCCAGCAGCTTCCCGGGCACTGAAGCTTTCTTT
CDR3aa: CASSFPGTEAFF

abundance: .
j_gene: TRBJ2-5
v_gene: TRBV28
d_gene: .
CDR3nt: TGTGCCAGCAGTTCCGGACTTACCCAGTACTTC
CDR3aa: CASSSGLTQYF

abundance: .
j_gene: TRBJ1-2
v_gene: TRBV28
d_gene: .
CDR3nt: TGTGCCAGCAGTCCAAAGGGGCGGTTCACCTTC
CDR3aa: CASSPKGRFTF

abundance: .
j_gene: TRBJ1-1
v_gene: TRBV7-9
d_gene: .
CDR3nt: TGTGCCAGCAGCCCCGAGGCCTACGCCACTGAAGCTTTCTTT
CDR3aa: CASSPEAYATEAFF

abundance: .
j_gene: TRBJ2-7
v_gene: TRBV4-2
d_gene: TRBD2
CDR3nt: TGTGCCAGCAGCACGACTAGCAGGTCCTACGAGCAGTACTTC
CDR3aa: CASSTTSRSYEQYF

abundance: .
j_gene: TRBJ2-2
v_gene: TRBV6-4
d_gene: TRBD2
CDR3nt: TGTGCCAGCAGTGACGGGGGGGACACCGGGGAGCTGTTTTTT
CDR3aa: CASSDGGDTGELFF

abundance: .
j_gene: TRBJ2-7
v_gene: TRBV7-9
d_gene: .
CDR3nt: TGTGCCAGCAGCTACTCGACTGGGTACGAGCAGTACTTC
CDR3aa: CASSYSTGYEQYF

abundance: few
j_gene: TRBJ2-3
v_gene: TRBV5-4
d_gene: TRBD2
CDR3nt: TGTGCCAGCAGCTTTCTAGCGGATAGCACAGATACGCAGTATTTT
CDR3aa: CASSFLADSTDTQYF

abundance: once
j_gene: TRBJ1-1
v_gene: TRBV7-9
d_gene: .
CDR3nt: TGTGCCAGCAGCCCCGGACAGATGAACACTGAAGCTTTCTTT
CDR3aa: CASSPGQMNTEAFF

abundance: once
j_gene: TRBJ2-7
v_gene: TRBV19
d_gene: .
CDR3nt: TGTGCCAGTAGTATCGGGTCAGGGGGGTTCTACGAGCAGTACTTC
CDR3aa: CASSIGSGGFYEQYF

abundance: .
j_gene: TRBJ1-2
v_gene: TRBV2
d_gene: .
CDR3nt: TGTGCCAGCAGTGGATCTTTGGACCGGGACATGCCCCTCTATGGCTACACCTTC
CDR3aa: CASSGSLDRDMPLYGYTF

abundance: .
j_gene: TRBJ2-7
v_gene: TRBV19
d_gene: TRBD2
CDR3nt: TGTGCCAGTAGTCCGGGGGGCTACGAGCAGTACTTC
CDR3aa: CASSPGGYEQYF

abundance: once
j_gene: TRBJ1-2
v_gene: TRBV9
d_gene: .
CDR3nt: TGTGCCAGCAGCGTAGCCTACAGGGATGGCTACACCTTC
CDR3aa: CASSVAYRDGYTF

abundance: .
j_gene: TRBJ1-1
v_gene: TRBV25-1
d_gene: .
CDR3nt: TGTGCCAGCAGTGAATTTACAGACATGAACACTGAAGCTTTCTTT
CDR3aa: CASSEFTDMNTEAFF

abundance: .
j_gene: TRBJ1-1
v_gene: TRBV2
d_gene: .
CDR3nt: TGTGCCAGCAGTGTGGAGGGTAACACTGAAGCTTTCTTT
CDR3aa: CASSVEGNTEAFF

abundance: .
j_gene: TRBJ2-2
v_gene: TRBV6-5
d_gene: TRBD1
CDR3nt: TGTGCCAGCAGCGCGGACAGGGGGCGTGGCGGGGAGCTGTTTTTT
CDR3aa: CASSADRGRGGELFF